These T cell receptor beta chains were read from a single sample in a study of radiation and T cells in renal cell carcinoma. Clones were sequenced by immunoSEQ multiplex PCR, and TCRdb holds only the in-frame ones, with some missing. Of about 130,000 clones listed, 81% are singletons. The specimen was blood, collected from a patient whose treatment included radiotherapy and nephrectomy. These receptors all stem from a man aged 45-65 years with renal cell carcinoma. Each CDR3 is given with its conserved first and last residue. The D gene is left open where the match is weak. Not every row has a clone size; where given, it reads once, few, many or a size class.

j_call clone_size v_call d_call cdr3_aa cdr3_nt
TRBJ2-4 . TRBV6-1 TRBD1 CASSADRAGKNIQYF TGTGCCAGCAGTGCGGACAGGGCGGGCAAAAACATTCAGTACTTC
TRBJ1-5 . TRBV19 TRBD1 CASSIGPEVRGLYDNQPQHF TGTGCCAGTAGTATAGGCCCCGAGGTCAGGGGGCTTTATGACAATCAGCCCCAGCATTTT
TRBJ2-1 . TRBV5-1 TRBD1 CASSSAGTAYNEQFF TGCGCCAGCAGCTCAGCCGGGACAGCATACAATGAGCAGTTCTTC
TRBJ2-2 . TRBV7-9 . CASSAGQIDGELFF TGTGCCAGCAGCGCCGGACAGATTGACGGGGAGCTGTTTTTT
TRBJ2-2 . TRBV19 . CASSLGLISGELFF TGTGCCAGTAGTCTAGGCCTTATCTCCGGGGAGCTGTTTTTT
TRBJ2-1 . TRBV18 . CASSPRRVAYNEQFF TGTGCCAGCTCACCTCGGCGGGTCGCCTACAATGAGCAGTTCTTC
TRBJ1-2 . TRBV14 . CASSQDGFLYGYTF TGTGCCAGCAGCCAAGACGGGTTTCTCTATGGCTACACCTTC
TRBJ1-2 . TRBV15 . CATSIGTPGLYGYTF TGTGCCACCAGCATTGGGACACCCGGCCTCTATGGCTACACCTTC
TRBJ2-5 . TRBV5-1 . CASSFGRGVAETQYF TGCGCCAGCAGCTTCGGGAGAGGCGTTGCAGAGACCCAGTACTTC
TRBJ2-6 . TRBV6-1 . CASSGAGFTSSGANVLTF TGTGCCAGCAGTGGGGCAGGGTTTACTTCGTCTGGGGCCAACGTCCTGACTTTC
TRBJ2-7 few TRBV6-1 . CASSQAMGVSYEQYF TGTGCCAGCAGTCAGGCTATGGGGGTCTCCTACGAGCAGTACTTC
TRBJ1-2 . TRBV27 TRBD1 CASSGQGAHYGYTF TGTGCCAGCAGTGGCCAGGGGGCGCACTATGGCTACACCTTC
TRBJ2-6 . TRBV30 . CAWGERAGANVLTF TGTGCCTGGGGGGAGAGGGCTGGGGCCAACGTCCTGACTTTC
TRBJ1-4 . TRBV2 TRBD1 CASSERLGQGEEKLFF TGTGCCAGCAGTGAACGTCTCGGACAGGGGGAAGAAAAACTGTTTTTT
TRBJ2-1 . TRBV5-1 TRBD2 CASSPGGSYPEQFF TGCGCCAGCAGCCCGGGGGGTAGCTATCCTGAGCAGTTCTTC
TRBJ2-3 . TRBV30 . CAWSVLGDTQYF TGTGCCTGGAGTGTACTAGGGGATACGCAGTATTTT
TRBJ2-7 . TRBV27 . CASSSQGGDRQYF TGTGCCAGCAGTTCCCAGGGGGGGGACCGACAGTACTTC
TRBJ2-7 once TRBV29-1 . CSVGKGASVYEQYF TGCAGCGTTGGAAAAGGGGCTTCTGTCTACGAGCAGTACTTC
TRBJ1-5 . TRBV7-9 . CASSLGGSQPQHF TGTGCCAGCAGCTTAGGGGGGTCTCAGCCCCAGCATTTT
TRBJ1-2 many TRBV29-1 . CSVEGYGYTF TGCAGCGTTGAAGGGTATGGCTACACCTTC
TRBJ2-1 . TRBV7-9 TRBD1 CASPSRDRGLGSAYNEQFF TGTGCCAGTCCCAGCCGGGACAGGGGTTTGGGATCGGCCTACAATGAGCAGTTCTTC
TRBJ2-3 once TRBV2 . CASSVVGGTDTQYF TGTGCCAGCAGTGTTGTAGGGGGCACAGATACGCAGTATTTT
TRBJ2-7 . TRBV7-2 . CASSLFPTGTYEQYF TGTGCCAGCAGCTTATTTCCCACAGGGACCTACGAGCAGTACTTC
TRBJ2-3 . TRBV2 TRBD2 CASSYGLGGTDTQYF TGTGCCAGCAGTTACGGACTAGGAGGCACAGATACGCAGTATTTT
TRBJ1-1 few TRBV18 . CASSQRQLNTEAFF TGTGCCAGCTCCCAAAGACAGTTGAACACTGAAGCTTTCTTT
TRBJ1-4 . TRBV29-1 . CSVDTGLANEKLFF TGCAGCGTCGACACAGGGCTGGCTAATGAAAAACTGTTTTTT
TRBJ2-7 . TRBV6-5 . CASSYSAGREQYF TGTGCCAGCAGTTACTCTGCGGGGAGAGAGCAGTACTTC
TRBJ2-1 . TRBV5-1 TRBD2 CASSSGTSGYNEQFF TGCGCCAGCAGCTCCGGGACTAGCGGTTACAATGAGCAGTTCTTC
TRBJ1-2 . TRBV19 TRBD1 CASSDTGTDYGYTF TGTGCCAGTAGTGATACCGGGACAGACTATGGCTACACCTTC
TRBJ1-4 . TRBV18 . CASSPGAGREKLFF TGTGCCAGCTCCCCCGGCGCAGGGCGCGAAAAACTGTTTTTT
TRBJ2-3 once TRBV2 . CASRVGNTDTQYF TGTGCCAGCAGGGTCGGGAACACAGATACGCAGTATTTT
TRBJ1-4 few TRBV5-1 . CASSAEGPSLFF TGCGCCAGCAGCGCGGAGGGACCGTCGCTGTTTTTT
TRBJ2-5 . TRBV7-7 . CASSSVGQETQYF TGTGCTAGCAGCTCCGTCGGGCAAGAGACCCAGTACTTC
TRBJ2-1 . TRBV5-6 TRBD2 CASSRRTSGSWLDEQFF TGTGCCAGCAGCCGACGGACTAGCGGGAGCTGGTTGGATGAGCAGTTCTTC
TRBJ2-2 . TRBV14 . CASSPKIYDTGELFF TGTGCCAGCAGCCCCAAGATTTACGACACCGGGGAGCTGTTTTTT
TRBJ2-4 . TRBV30 . CAWSPAVAKNIQYF TGTGCCTGGAGCCCGGCGGTGGCCAAAAACATTCAGTACTTC
TRBJ2-2 . TRBV9 . CASSVLSTRSTGELFF TGTGCCAGCAGCGTATTATCGACTAGAAGCACCGGGGAGCTGTTTTTT